This TCR beta chain was observed in a study of T cells after yellow fever vaccination. Germline V lookup: CDR1 DFQATT, CDR2 SNEGSKA (reference sequence). This CDR3 comprises 18 residues. Trimming took 4 bases from V and 2 from J; bases not matched to a gene: 13. 5'RACE template switching generated TCR cDNA, adding a universal primer site and UMIs. Each CDR3 protein gets one entry after TCRdb re-called the 5' RACE reads with MiXCR. The repertoire has just under 600,000 distinct CDR3 sequences, approximately 12% of them found once; the top ten carry about 14%. J is TRBJ2-1 and V is TRBV20-1; the match to TRBD2 covers 11 bases. This receptor was obtained from a man younger than 40 who received the YFV17D yellow fever vaccine. Sequences were derived from PBMCs, sampled on the day of the yellow fever booster vaccination. The CDR3 sequence: CSAKGTSGVTGAYNEQFF. The CDR3 DNA sequence: TGCAGTGCTAAAGGGACTAGCGGAGTTACCGGGGCCTACAATGAGCAGTTCTTC.